This T cell receptor (beta chain) came from a study of blood T cell repertoires in COVID-19. In the source study's methods: Amplification with reference gene primers provided the estimates of nucleated cell counts. Repertoires were generated with immunoSEQ multiplex PCR, while TCRdb's copy carries only in-frame clones and drops some. V, J and clone size are those of that table, while D and trimming were read from the DNA. The profile shows 80,000 to 100,000 clones, about 86% of them singletons. Recruited during active infection, patients (from Seattle) were subsequently followed longitudinally. The V gene end was trimmed by 8 bases and the J gene end by 7 bases; junction bases not matched to a gene: 6. The CDR3 totals 14 residues. Germline lookup yields CDR1 MNHEY and CDR2 SMNVEV (reference sequence).

The V gene is TRBV27, the J gene TRBJ1-6; 9 nucleotides agree with TRBD1. This receptor was taken from a man aged 50 to 60 with COVID-19, enrolled during active disease. The sequenced material came from peripheral blood. CDR3 DNA sequence: TGTGCCAGCTCCCCGGACAGGGGCAATTCACCCCTCCACTTT. It is translated as CASSPDRGNSPLHF.